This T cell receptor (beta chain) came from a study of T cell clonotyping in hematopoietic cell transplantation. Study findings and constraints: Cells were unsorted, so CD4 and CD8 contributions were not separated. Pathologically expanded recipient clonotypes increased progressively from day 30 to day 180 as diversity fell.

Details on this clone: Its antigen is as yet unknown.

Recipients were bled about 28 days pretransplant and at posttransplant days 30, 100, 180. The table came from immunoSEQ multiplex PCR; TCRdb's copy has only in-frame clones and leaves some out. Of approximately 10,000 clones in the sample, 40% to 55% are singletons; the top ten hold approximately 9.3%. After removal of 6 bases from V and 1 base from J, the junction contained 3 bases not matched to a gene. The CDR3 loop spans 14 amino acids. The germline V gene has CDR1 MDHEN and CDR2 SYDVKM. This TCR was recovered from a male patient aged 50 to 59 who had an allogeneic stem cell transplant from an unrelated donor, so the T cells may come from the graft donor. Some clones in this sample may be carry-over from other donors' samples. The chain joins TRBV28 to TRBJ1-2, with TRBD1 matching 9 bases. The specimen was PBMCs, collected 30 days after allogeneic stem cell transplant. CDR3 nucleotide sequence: TGTGCCAGCAGGACGGGACAGGGTAACTATGGCTACACCTTC. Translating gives CASRTGQGNYGYTF.